This T cell receptor (beta chain) was documented in a study of cytomegalovirus exposure and HLA in healthy donors. The CDR3 has 13 amino acids. The germline V and J ends were trimmed by 4 bases and 7 bases, with 11 bases remaining between them. The germline gives CDR1 LGHNA, CDR2 YSLEER. Generated by immunoSEQ multiplex PCR, the TCRdb table keeps only in-frame clones and is missing some. The table shows roughly 150,000 clones, with roughly 80% occurring only once. The chain joins TRBV4-3 to TRBJ1-5; no clear D gene. Sequencing was done on a sample of PBMCs. This TCR derives from a man aged 25-40 years in good health and CMV-seropositive. CDR3 protein: CASSRLAGQPQHF. CDR3 bases: TGCGCCAGCAGCCGATTAGCGGGGCAGCCCCAGCATTTT.